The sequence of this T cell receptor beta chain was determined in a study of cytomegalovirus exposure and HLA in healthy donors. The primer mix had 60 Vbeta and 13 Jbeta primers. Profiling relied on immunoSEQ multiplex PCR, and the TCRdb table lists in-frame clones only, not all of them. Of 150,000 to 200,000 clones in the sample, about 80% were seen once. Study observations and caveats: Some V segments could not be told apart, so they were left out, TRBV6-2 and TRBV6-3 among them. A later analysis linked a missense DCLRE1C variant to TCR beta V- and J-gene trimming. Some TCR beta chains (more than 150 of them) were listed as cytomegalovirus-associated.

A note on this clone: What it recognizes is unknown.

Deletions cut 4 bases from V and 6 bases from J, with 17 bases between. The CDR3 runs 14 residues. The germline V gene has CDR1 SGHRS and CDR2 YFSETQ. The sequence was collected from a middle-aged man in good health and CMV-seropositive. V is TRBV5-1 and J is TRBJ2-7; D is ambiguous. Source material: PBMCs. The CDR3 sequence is CASSPSSSLPEQYF. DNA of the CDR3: TGCGCCAGCAGCCCCTCATCGAGCCTCCCCGAGCAGTACTTC.